The source of this T cell receptor (beta chain) is a study of early T cells in non-severe SARS-CoV-2 infection. The V and J ends lost 4 bases and 7 bases respectively, with 12 bases between them. The CDR3 sequence is 14 residues long. Germline V gives CDR1 SGHNT, CDR2 YYREEE (reference sequence). TCRdb used MiXCR to reprocess the 5' RACE reads, holding one entry per CDR3 protein. This sample yields about 55,000 distinct CDR3 sequences, of which more than 13% are seen a single time; 10% belongs to the top ten. This clonotype was found many times. This TCR derives from an adult who was a healthcare worker with PCR-confirmed SARS-CoV-2 infection or an uninfected control (not recorded which). The V gene is TRBV5-4, the J gene TRBJ1-6; D not certain. The specimen was whole blood, collected at baseline. CDR3 DNA sequence: TGTGCCAGCAGCCCCAACCAACCGAATTCACCCCTCCACTTT. Translating it yields CASSPNQPNSPLHF.